Reported below is one T cell receptor beta chain. Its antigen is unidentified. V was shortened by 6 bases and J by 2 bases, with 8 bases between the two germline ends. CDR1 and CDR2 from the germline V gene are MNHEY and SVGAGI. The CDR3 is 14 amino acids. TCRdb's table, derived via immunoSEQ multiplex PCR, lists solely in-frame clones and lacks some. The sample yields 150,000 to 200,000 clones, around 85% seen once. This entry is derived from a study of lymphopenia after photon versus proton radiotherapy. Study outcomes and limitations: Proton therapy kept repertoires fairly stable, unlike photons, which gained effector/memory cells.

The chain employs TRBV6-5 and TRBJ2-6; D tentatively fits TRBD1 or TRBD2 (6 bases each). The sequencing here drew on peripheral blood, taken from a patient treated with photon-based radiotherapy. This clonotype was sampled from a man aged 50-59 years with gastric cancer. Here the CDR3 DNA reads TGTGCCAGCAGGAGGGGGGCTGGGGCCAACGTCCTGACTTTC. Encoded protein: CASRRGAGANVLTF.